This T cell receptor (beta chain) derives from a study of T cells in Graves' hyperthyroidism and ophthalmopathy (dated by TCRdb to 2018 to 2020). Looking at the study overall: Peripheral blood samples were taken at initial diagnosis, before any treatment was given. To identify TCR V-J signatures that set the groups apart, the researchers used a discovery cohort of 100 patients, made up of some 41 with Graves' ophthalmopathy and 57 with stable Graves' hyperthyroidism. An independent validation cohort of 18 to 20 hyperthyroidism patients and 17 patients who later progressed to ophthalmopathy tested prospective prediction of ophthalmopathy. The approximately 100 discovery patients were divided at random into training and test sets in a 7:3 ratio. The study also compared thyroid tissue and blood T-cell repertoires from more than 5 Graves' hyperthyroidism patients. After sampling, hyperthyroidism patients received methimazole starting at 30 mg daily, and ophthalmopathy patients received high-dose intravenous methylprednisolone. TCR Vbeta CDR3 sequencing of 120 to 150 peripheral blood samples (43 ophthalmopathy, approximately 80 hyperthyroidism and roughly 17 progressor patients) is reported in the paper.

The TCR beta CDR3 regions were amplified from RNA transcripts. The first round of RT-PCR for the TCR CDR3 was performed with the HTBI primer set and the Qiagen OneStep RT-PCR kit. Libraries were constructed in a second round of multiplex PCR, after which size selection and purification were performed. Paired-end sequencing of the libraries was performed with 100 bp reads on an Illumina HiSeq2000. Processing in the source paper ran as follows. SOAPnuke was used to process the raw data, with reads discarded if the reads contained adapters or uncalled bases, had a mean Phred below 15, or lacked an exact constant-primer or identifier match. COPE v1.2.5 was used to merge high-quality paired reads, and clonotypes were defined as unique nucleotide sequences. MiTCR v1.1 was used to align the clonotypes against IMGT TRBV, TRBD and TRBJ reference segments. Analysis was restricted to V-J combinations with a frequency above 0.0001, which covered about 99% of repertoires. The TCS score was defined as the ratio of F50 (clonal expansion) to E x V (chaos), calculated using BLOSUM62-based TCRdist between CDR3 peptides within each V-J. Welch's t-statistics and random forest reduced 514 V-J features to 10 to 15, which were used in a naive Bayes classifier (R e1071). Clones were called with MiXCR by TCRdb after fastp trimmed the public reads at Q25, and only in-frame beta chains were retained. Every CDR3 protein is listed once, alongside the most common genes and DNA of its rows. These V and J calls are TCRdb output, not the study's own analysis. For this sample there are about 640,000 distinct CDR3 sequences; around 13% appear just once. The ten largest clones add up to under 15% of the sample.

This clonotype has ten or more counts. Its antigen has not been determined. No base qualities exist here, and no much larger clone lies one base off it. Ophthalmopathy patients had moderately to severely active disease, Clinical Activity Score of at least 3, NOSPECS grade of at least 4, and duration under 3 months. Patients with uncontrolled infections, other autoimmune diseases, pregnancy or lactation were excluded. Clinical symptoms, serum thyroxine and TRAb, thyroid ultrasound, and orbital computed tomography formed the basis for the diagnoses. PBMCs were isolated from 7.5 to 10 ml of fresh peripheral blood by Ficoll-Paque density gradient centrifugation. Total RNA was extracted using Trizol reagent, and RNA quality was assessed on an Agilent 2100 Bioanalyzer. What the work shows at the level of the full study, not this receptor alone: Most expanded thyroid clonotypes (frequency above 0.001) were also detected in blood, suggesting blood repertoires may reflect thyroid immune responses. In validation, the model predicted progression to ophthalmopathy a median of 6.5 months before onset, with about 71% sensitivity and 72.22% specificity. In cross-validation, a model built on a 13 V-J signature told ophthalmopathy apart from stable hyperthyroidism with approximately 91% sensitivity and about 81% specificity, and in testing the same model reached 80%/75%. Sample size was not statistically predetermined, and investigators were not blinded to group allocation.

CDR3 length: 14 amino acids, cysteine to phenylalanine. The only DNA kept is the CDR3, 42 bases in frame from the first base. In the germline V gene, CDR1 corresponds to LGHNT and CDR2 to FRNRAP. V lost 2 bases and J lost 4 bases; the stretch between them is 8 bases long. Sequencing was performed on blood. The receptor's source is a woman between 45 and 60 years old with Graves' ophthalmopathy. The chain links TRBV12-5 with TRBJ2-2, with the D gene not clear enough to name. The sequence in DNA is TGTGCTAGTGGTTTGACCTCGCGCACCGGGGAGCTGTTTTTT. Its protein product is CASGLTSRTGELFF.